This T cell receptor (beta chain) was sequenced during a study of blood T cell repertoires in COVID-19. Study details: Researchers got acute and convalescent COVID-19 samples from the United States, Italy and Spain. PBMCs, B-cell-depleted T cells, or T cells provided the cDNA or gDNA that made up the material.

This clone was picked up a small number of times. Original analysis: Cell counts per sample came from amplifying reference gene primers. Libraries were prepared by immunoSEQ multiplex PCR; TCRdb keeps only in-frame clonotypes and omits some of them. The D gene and trimming were derived from the DNA, and the V and J assignments and clone size from that table. The sample includes some 190,000 clones, 80% to 90% of them seen just once. CDR1 MNHEY and CDR2 SMNVEV come from the germline V gene (reference sequence). Trimming removed 6 bases from V and 4 bases from J, with 15 bases in between. CDR3 length: 14 amino acids.

The chain is built from TRBV27 and TRBJ1-1, with a possible D match to TRBD1 (6 bases). The sequenced sample consisted of peripheral blood. This sequence originates from a woman in her sixties or seventies with active or convalescent COVID-19. CDR3 region: CASRTYRVGTEAFF. DNA for the CDR3: TGTGCCAGCAGAACTTACAGGGTTGGCACTGAAGCTTTCTTT.